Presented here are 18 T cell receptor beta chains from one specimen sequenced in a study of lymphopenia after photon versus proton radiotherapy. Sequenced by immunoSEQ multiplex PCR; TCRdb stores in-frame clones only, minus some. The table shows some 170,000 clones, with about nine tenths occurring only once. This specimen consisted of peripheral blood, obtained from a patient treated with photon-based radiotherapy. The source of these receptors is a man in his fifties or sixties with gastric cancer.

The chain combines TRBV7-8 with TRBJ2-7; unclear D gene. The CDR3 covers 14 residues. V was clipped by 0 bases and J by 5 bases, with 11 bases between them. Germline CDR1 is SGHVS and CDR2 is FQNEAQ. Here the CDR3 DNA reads TGTGCCAGCAGCTTAGCGGAGACAATCAACGAGCAGTACTTC. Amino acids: CASSLAETINEQYF.

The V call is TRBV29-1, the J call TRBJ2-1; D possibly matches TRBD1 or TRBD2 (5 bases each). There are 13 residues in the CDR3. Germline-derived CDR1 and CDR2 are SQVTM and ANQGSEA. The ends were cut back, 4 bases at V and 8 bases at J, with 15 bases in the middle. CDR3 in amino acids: CSVAPGRGDEQFF. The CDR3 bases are TGCAGCGTTGCCCCTGGTCGGGGCGATGAGCAGTTCTTC.

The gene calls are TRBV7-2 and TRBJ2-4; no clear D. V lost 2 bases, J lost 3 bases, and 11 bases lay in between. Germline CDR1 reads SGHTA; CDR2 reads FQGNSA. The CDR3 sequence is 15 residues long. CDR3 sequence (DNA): TGTGCCAGCAGCTTACGAACACCTGGCAAAAACATTCAGTACTTC. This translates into CASSLRTPGKNIQYF.

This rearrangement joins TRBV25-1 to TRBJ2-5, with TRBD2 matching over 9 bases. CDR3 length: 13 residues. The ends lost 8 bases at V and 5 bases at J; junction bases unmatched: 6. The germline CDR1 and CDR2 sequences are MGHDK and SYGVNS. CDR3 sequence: CASALAGVETQYF. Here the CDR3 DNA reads TGTGCCAGCGCATTAGCGGGAGTGGAGACCCAGTACTTC.

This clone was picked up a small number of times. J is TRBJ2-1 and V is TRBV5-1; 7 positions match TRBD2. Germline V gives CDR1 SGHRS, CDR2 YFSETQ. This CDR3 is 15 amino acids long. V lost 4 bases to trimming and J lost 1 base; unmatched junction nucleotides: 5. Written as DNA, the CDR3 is TGCGCCAGCAGCGCTAGCGGAGGTTCCTACAATGAGCAGTTCTTC. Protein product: CASSASGGSYNEQFF. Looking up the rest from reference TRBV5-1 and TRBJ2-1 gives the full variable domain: KAGVTQTPRYLIKTRGQQVTLSCSPISGHRSVSWYQQTPGQGLQFLFEYFSETQRNKGNFPGRFSGRQFSNSRSEMNVSTLELGDSALYLCASSASGGSYNEQFFGPGTRLTVL.

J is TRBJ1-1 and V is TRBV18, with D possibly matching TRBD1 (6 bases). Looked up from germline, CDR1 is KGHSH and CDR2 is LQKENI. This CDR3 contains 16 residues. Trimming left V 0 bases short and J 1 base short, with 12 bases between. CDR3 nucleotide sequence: TGTGCCAGCTCACCACCGACAGGTGGTGGGAACACTGAAGCTTTCTTT. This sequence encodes CASSPPTGGGNTEAFF.

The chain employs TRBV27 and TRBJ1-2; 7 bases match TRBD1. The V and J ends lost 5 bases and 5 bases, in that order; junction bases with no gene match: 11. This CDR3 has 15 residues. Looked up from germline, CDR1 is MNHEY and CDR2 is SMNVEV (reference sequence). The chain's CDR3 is CASSSPRDRVYGYTF. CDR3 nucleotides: TGTGCCAGCAGTAGCCCCCGGGACAGAGTTTATGGCTACACCTTC.

The CDR3 DNA is TGTGCCAGCATCGATGACAGGGGGCCTGGTGAAGCTTTCTTT. It codes for CASIDDRGPGEAFF. The rearrangement joins TRBV6-5 to TRBJ1-1; 10 nucleotides line up with TRBD1. The length of the CDR3 is 14 residues. Germline V lookup: CDR1 MNHEY, CDR2 SVGAGI. Losses at the gene ends were 7 bases for V and 7 bases for J; bases not matched to a gene: 9.

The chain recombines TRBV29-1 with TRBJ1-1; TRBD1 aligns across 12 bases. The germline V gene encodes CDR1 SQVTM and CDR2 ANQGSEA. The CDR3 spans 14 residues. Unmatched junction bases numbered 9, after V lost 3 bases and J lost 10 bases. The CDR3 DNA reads TGCAGCGTTGAGTTAGGGACAGGGGGCTTTGTAGCTTTCTTT. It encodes CSVELGTGGFVAFF.

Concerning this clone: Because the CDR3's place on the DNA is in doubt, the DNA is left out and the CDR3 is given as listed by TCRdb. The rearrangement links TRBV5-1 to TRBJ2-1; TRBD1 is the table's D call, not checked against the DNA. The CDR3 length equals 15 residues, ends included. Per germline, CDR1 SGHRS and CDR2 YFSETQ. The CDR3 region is CASSSSTGLNNEQFF.

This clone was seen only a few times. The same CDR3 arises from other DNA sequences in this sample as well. Here the CDR3 DNA reads TGCGCCAGCAGCTTGGATCTAGGCAGGGGCACAGATACGCAGTATTTT. Its protein is CASSLDLGRGTDTQYF. This rearrangement joins TRBV5-1 to TRBJ2-3, with a tentative D call TRBD1 (5 bases). With 0 bases removed from V and 1 base from J, the gap between germline ends came to 12 bases. The length of the CDR3 is 16 residues. From germline, CDR1 is SGHRS and CDR2 YFSETQ.

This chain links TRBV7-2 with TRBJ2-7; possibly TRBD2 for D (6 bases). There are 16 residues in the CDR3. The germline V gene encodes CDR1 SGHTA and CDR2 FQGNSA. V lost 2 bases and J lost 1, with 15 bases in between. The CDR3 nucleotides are TGTGCCAGCAGCTTACGGGGTCTAGCGCCTTCCTACGAGCAGTACTTC. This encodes CASSLRGLAPSYEQYF.

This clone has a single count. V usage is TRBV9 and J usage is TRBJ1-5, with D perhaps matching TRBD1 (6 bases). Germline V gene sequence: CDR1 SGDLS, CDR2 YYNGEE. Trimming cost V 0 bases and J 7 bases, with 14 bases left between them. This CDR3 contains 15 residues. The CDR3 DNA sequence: TGTGCCAGCAGCGTAGATCAGGGGTTAGGACAGCCCCAGCATTTT. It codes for CASSVDQGLGQPQHF.

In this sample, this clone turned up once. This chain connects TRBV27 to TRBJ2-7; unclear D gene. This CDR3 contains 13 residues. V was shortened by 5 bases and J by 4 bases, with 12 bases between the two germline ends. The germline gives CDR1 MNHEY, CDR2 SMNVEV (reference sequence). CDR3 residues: CASSPPGLYEQYF. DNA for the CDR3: TGTGCCAGCAGTCCACCGGGCCTGTACGAGCAGTACTTC.

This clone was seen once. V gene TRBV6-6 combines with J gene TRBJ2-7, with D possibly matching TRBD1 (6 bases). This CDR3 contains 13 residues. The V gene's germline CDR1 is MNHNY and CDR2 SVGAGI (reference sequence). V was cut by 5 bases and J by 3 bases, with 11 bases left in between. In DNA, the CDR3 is TGTGCCAGCAGTATCGCCAGGGGCTACGAGCAGTACTTC. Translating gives CASSIARGYEQYF.

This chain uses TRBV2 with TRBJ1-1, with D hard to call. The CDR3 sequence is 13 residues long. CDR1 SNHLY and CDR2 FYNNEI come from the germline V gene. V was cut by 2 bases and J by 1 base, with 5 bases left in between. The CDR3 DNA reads TGTGCCAGCAGTGAAACTAGGAACACTGAAGCTTTCTTT. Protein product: CASSETRNTEAFF.

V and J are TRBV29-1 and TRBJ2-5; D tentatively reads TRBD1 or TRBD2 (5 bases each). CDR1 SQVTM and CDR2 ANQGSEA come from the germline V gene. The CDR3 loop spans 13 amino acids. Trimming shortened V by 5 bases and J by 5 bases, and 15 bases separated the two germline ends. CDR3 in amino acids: CSVQWGNFETQYF. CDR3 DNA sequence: TGCAGCGTTCAATGGGGGAATTTCGAGACCCAGTACTTC. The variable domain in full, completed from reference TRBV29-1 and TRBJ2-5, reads SAVISQKPSRDICQRGTSLTIQCQVDSQVTMMFWYRQQPGQSLTLIATANQGSEATYESGFVIDKFPISRPNLTFSTLTVSNMSPEDSSIYLCSVQWGNFETQYFGPGTRLLVL.

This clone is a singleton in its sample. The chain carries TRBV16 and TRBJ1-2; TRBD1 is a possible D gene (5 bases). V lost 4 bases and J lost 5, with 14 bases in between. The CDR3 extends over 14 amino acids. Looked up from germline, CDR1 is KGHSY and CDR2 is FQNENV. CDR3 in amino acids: CASSPPTGSYGYTF. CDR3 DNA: TGTGCCAGCAGCCCTCCCACAGGTTCTTATGGCTACACCTTC.